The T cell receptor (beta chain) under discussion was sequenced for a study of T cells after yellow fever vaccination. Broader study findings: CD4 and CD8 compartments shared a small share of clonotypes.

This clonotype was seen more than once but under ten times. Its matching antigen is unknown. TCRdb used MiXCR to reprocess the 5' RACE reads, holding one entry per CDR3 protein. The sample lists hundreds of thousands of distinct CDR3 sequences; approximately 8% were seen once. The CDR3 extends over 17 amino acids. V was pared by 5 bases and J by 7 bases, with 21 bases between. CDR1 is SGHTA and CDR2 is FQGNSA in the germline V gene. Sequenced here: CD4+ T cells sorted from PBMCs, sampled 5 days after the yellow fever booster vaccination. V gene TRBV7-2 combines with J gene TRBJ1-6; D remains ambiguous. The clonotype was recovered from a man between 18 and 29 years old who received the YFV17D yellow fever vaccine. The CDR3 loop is CASSLKLGLGVNSPLHF. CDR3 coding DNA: TGTGCCAGCAGCCTCAAACTGGGTCTTGGCGTAAATTCACCCCTCCACTTT.